This TCR beta chain derives from a study of CD8 T cells in ankylosing spondylitis. The CDR3 is made up of 15 amino acids. V gave up 1 base and J gave up 0 bases, with 10 bases separating them. Germline CDR1 LGHDT, CDR2 YNNKEL (reference sequence). Study-wide results and limits: There was reportedly significant enrichment of clones that were disease-linked in matched ankylosing spondylitis synovial fluid.

Quantitative barcoded 5'-RACE was used to prepare TCR beta libraries. TCRdb passed the 5' RACE reads through MiXCR, listing each CDR3 protein once. This table has some 240,000 distinct CDR3 sequences, about 20% appearing once. As to this clonotype: Antigen: not known.

The receptor comes from a male donor with ankylosing spondylitis or in good health (not recorded which). This chain uses TRBV3-1 with TRBJ2-7; either TRBD1 or TRBD2 may fit D (5 bases each). Material: blood, either unsorted or a sorted T cell fraction (not recorded which). The CDR3 loop reads CASSQGDASSYEQYF. The CDR3, as DNA: TGTGCCAGCAGCCAAGGGGACGCAAGCTCCTACGAGCAGTACTTC.